Presented here are 29 T cell receptor beta chains from one specimen sequenced in a study of cytomegalovirus exposure and HLA in healthy donors. The PCR was carried out with 60 Vbeta primers and 13 Jbeta primers. Data came from immunoSEQ multiplex PCR; TCRdb stores just in-frame clones and leaves some out. The sample has more than 100,000 clones, about 74% seen once; the top ten hold nearly 6%. The sequenced sample consisted of PBMCs. All receptors derive from a woman in her fifties or sixties in good health and CMV-seropositive.

The genes are TRBV4-3 and TRBJ2-3, with TRBD1 as a possible D gene (6 bases). Trimming removed 0 bases at V and 5 bases at J, with 12 bases between. The CDR3 has 15 amino acids. CDR1 is LGHNA, CDR2 YSLEER, per germline. The CDR3 DNA sequence: TGCGCCAGCAGCCAAGATGGGGTAGGGGGAGATACGCAGTATTTT. It specifies CASSQDGVGGDTQYF.

The rearrangement links TRBV10-3 to TRBJ2-7; 9 bases align to TRBD1. The CDR3 loop spans 14 amino acids. V was clipped by 6 bases and J by 4 bases; unmatched bases: 7. Germline loops: CDR1 ENHRY, CDR2 SYGVKD. The CDR3 DNA reads as TGTGCCATCAGGGGACAGGGTGAAACTTACGAGCAGTACTTC. This codes for CAIRGQGETYEQYF.

The rearrangement links TRBV5-1 to TRBJ2-3; tentative D call: TRBD2 (6 bases). The CDR3 length is 15 residues. The V end was cut by 1 base, the J end by 3 bases, with 12 bases between. Per germline, CDR1 SGHRS and CDR2 YFSETQ. CDR3 DNA: TGCGCCAGCAGCTTGTATGGGGAGGAGACAGATACGCAGTATTTT. Translated: CASSLYGEETDTQYF.

A single count supports this clone. V is TRBV18 and J is TRBJ2-1, with 7 nucleotides matching TRBD2. The ends lost 6 bases at V and 4 bases at J; junction bases unmatched: 6. CDR1 and CDR2 (germline): KGHSH, LQKENI. The CDR3 runs to 14 residues. The DNA for the CDR3 is TGTGCCAGCTCGCGGGGGACCCCGTACAATGAGCAGTTCTTC. It encodes CASSRGTPYNEQFF.

The chain employs TRBV5-1 and TRBJ2-7, with TRBD1 matching 9 bases. The germline gives CDR1 SGHRS, CDR2 YFSETQ. The CDR3 loop spans 14 amino acids. V shed 1 base and J 4 bases; nucleotides not matched to a gene: 3. This CDR3 is CASSLTGGGYEQYF. The CDR3 nucleotides read TGCGCCAGCAGCTTGACAGGGGGCGGGTACGAGCAGTACTTC.

The V and J genes are TRBV19 and TRBJ1-5, with 9 bases fitting TRBD1. With 11 bases clipped from V and 5 bases from J, the junction kept 7 bases outside the gene matches. Germline-derived CDR1 and CDR2 are LNHDA and SQIVND (reference sequence). The CDR3 length is 13 residues. CDR3 in DNA: TGTGCCGGCGGAAACAGGGGGCATCAGCCCCAGCATTTT. It is translated as CAGGNRGHQPQHF.

The chain links TRBV10-2 to TRBJ1-1; 7 bases fit TRBD1. The length of the CDR3 is 15 residues. The junction had 9 bases not matched to a gene; V was cut back by 1 base and J by 7 bases. CDR1 WSHSY and CDR2 SAAADI come from the germline V gene. CDR3 in DNA: TGCGCCAGCAGTGAGTTAGACAGGGTAGTTGGTGAAGCTTTCTTT. This sequence encodes CASSELDRVVGEAFF.

The V and J genes are TRBV5-6 and TRBJ1-6; D uncertain. Germline loops: CDR1 SGHDT, CDR2 YYEEEE. CDR3 length equals 15 residues. V was clipped by 0 bases and J by 3 bases, with 7 bases between them. CDR3 nucleotide sequence: TGTGCCAGCAGCTTGGGGCAGTTCTATAATTCACCCCTCCACTTT. Encoded protein: CASSLGQFYNSPLHF.

The chain links TRBV5-4 to TRBJ1-5; no clear D gene. The CDR3 contains 16 residues. Deletions cut 1 base from V and 9 bases from J, with 20 bases between. CDR1 and CDR2 from the germline V gene are SGHNT and YYREEE (reference sequence). Here the CDR3 reads CASSLRWGGNSGPQHF. CDR3 sequence (DNA): TGTGCCAGCAGCTTGAGGTGGGGAGGGAACTCCGGGCCCCAGCATTTT.

CDR3: CASSSSPGGELFF. In DNA, the CDR3 is TGTGCCAGCAGCTCGTCCCCCGGCGGGGAGCTGTTTTTT. The V call is TRBV7-2, the J call TRBJ2-2; D call uncertain. V gave up 4 bases and J gave up 7 bases, with 10 bases separating them. CDR1 SGHTA and CDR2 FQGNSA come from the germline V gene. This CDR3 contains 13 residues.

V and J are TRBV6-5 and TRBJ2-7; the match to TRBD2 covers 11 bases. Germline-derived CDR1 and CDR2 are MNHEY and SVGAGI. This CDR3 region has 16 residues. V shed 0 bases and J 2 bases; nucleotides not matched to a gene: 3. CDR3 in amino acids: CASSYSTTSGAYEQYF. CDR3 bases: TGTGCCAGCAGTTACTCTACGACTAGCGGGGCCTACGAGCAGTACTTC.

The rearrangement joins TRBV5-1 to TRBJ1-3, with no clear D. The V end was cut by 0 bases, the J end by 4 bases, with 8 bases between. This CDR3 is 14 amino acids long. The germline V gene has CDR1 SGHRS and CDR2 YFSETQ. DNA for the CDR3: TGCGCCAGCAGCTTGGCCGAGGCGGGAAACACCATATATTTT. Translated: CASSLAEAGNTIYF.

The rearrangement uses TRBV4-1 and TRBJ1-6; no clear D gene. Germline CDR1 MGHRA, CDR2 YSYEKL. This CDR3 is built from 14 residues. V shed 0 bases and J shed 6 bases, with 6 bases lying between them. The CDR3 DNA reads TGCGCCAGCAGCCAAGATACCAGTAATTCACCCCTCCACTTT. Translating it yields CASSQDTSNSPLHF.

This sequence joins TRBV10-3 and TRBJ2-5; 11 nucleotides line up with TRBD2. This CDR3 has 15 residues. The germline V gene has CDR1 ENHRY and CDR2 SYGVKD. With 3 bases clipped from V and 5 bases from J, the junction kept 5 bases outside the gene matches. The CDR3 here is CAISETSGGGETQYF. For the CDR3, the DNA is TGTGCCATCAGTGAAACTAGCGGGGGTGGTGAGACCCAGTACTTC.

Only a few counts were recorded for this clone. The V gene is TRBV6-1, the J gene TRBJ1-6; D gene uncertain. The germline V gene has CDR1 MNHNS and CDR2 SASEGT. The CDR3 consists of 14 residues. V lost 8 bases, J lost 10 bases, and 18 bases lay in between. The CDR3 DNA sequence: TGTGCCAGCGTCTCCCGCGGAGTGTTGTCACCCCTCCACTTT. Its protein product is CASVSRGVLSPLHF.

The chain recombines TRBV14 with TRBJ2-3; tentatively, D is TRBD2 (5 bases). This CDR3 has 15 residues. Germline V gene lookup returns CDR1 SGHDN and CDR2 FVKESK. The ends were cut back, 2 bases at V and 2 bases at J, with 11 bases in the middle. CDR3 DNA: TGTGCCAGCAGCCAAAGGAGCGGATTCACAGATACGCAGTATTTT. Protein: CASSQRSGFTDTQYF.

The table lists this clone with a count of one. The chain employs TRBV18 and TRBJ1-4; D is uncertain. There are 14 residues in the CDR3. Per the germline V gene, CDR1 is KGHSH and CDR2 is LQKENI. V lost 8 bases and J lost 8, with 18 bases in between. The CDR3: CASRGPVIGEKLFF. The DNA of the CDR3 is TGTGCCAGCAGAGGTCCGGTTATTGGGGAAAAACTGTTTTTT.

The chain links TRBV13 to TRBJ2-6; D not resolved. Germline CDR1 PRHDT, CDR2 FYEKMQ (reference sequence). The CDR3 is made up of 15 amino acids. Trimming took off 1 base at V and 0 bases at J, with 4 bases between the two ends. The CDR3 sequence is CASSLVFSGANVLTF. CDR3 bases: TGTGCCAGCAGCTTAGTATTCTCTGGGGCCAACGTCCTGACTTTC.

This chain joins TRBV29-1 and TRBJ1-2; D is perhaps TRBD1 (6 bases). Trimming shortened V by 7 bases and J by 3 bases, and 24 bases separated the two germline ends. CDR1 and CDR2 (germline): SQVTM, ANQGSEA. CDR3 length: 16 amino acids. CDR3: CSADSKIDRSDYGYTF. CDR3 bases: TGCAGCGCGGACTCAAAAATCGACAGGTCGGACTATGGCTACACCTTC.

The genes are TRBV4-3 and TRBJ1-2; 8 nucleotides line up with TRBD1. V gave up 3 bases and J gave up 8 bases; unmatched junction bases: 14. Germline V gene data show CDR1 as LGHNA and CDR2 as YSLEER. The CDR3 runs 16 residues. DNA for the CDR3: TGCGCCAGCAGCCACAATTACCCCTTGGGGACAGGCGGCTACACCTTC. Translated: CASSHNYPLGTGGYTF.

This sequence joins TRBV6-1 and TRBJ1-1, with a tentative D call TRBD1 (5 bases). The germline CDR1 and CDR2 sequences are MNHNS and SASEGT. With 2 bases removed from V and 4 bases from J, the gap between germline ends came to 11 bases. The CDR3 runs 14 residues. CDR3 nucleotide sequence: TGTGCCAGCAGTGAACCGGGCAGGGTCACTGAAGCTTTCTTT. Translating gives CASSEPGRVTEAFF.

The rearrangement joins TRBV9 to TRBJ1-1; 7 bases match TRBD1. The CDR3 runs to 14 residues. Germline V gives CDR1 SGDLS, CDR2 YYNGEE. Trimming at V came to 1 base and at J to 4 bases, leaving 4 bases not matched to a gene. The CDR3 sequence is CASSVRPGGTEAFF. For the CDR3, the DNA is TGTGCCAGCAGCGTACGCCCAGGGGGCACTGAAGCTTTCTTT.

The chain links TRBV5-6 to TRBJ2-7; 9 positions match TRBD1. CDR1 SGHDT and CDR2 YYEEEE come from the germline V gene. CDR3 length: 14 amino acids. V lost 5 bases and J lost 5; bases outside the gene matches: 8. In nucleotides, the CDR3 is TGTGCCAGCAGTTCGGGACAGGGAATCAACGAGCAGTACTTC. This encodes CASSSGQGINEQYF.

V and J are TRBV5-1 and TRBJ1-1; no definite D call. The CDR3 is made up of 13 amino acids. Germline loops: CDR1 SGHRS, CDR2 YFSETQ. The V gene lost 0 bases and the J gene lost 5 bases, with 8 bases spanning the gap. CDR3: CASSLAGVTEAFF. CDR3 DNA sequence: TGCGCCAGCAGCTTGGCCGGGGTTACTGAAGCTTTCTTT.

The genes are TRBV18 and TRBJ1-4, with unresolved D. V lost 3 bases and J lost 13, with 15 bases in between. The CDR3 consists of 13 residues. Germline V lookup: CDR1 KGHSH, CDR2 LQKENI. The CDR3 DNA reads TGTGCCAGCTCACCGACGGAGACTAGAGGACTGTTTTTT. Encoded protein: CASSPTETRGLFF.

This clone was counted between two and nine times. V usage is TRBV19 and J usage is TRBJ1-1; weak D call: TRBD1 (6 bases). The CDR3 is made up of 15 amino acids. Trimming removed 3 bases at V and 0 bases at J, with 11 bases between. Germline V gene data show CDR1 as LNHDA and CDR2 as SQIVND (reference sequence). As DNA, the CDR3 is TGTGCCAGTAGTATTGGGGGCACATTGAACACTGAAGCTTTCTTT. It codes for CASSIGGTLNTEAFF.

In this sample, this clone turned up once. The rearrangement uses TRBV25-1 and TRBJ2-7, with a possible D match to TRBD1 (6 bases). The CDR3 runs 13 residues. CDR1 is MGHDK and CDR2 is SYGVNS in the germline V gene. Between the trimmed V and J ends, which lost 6 bases and 3 bases, there was a span of 12 bases. CDR3 residues: CASRQGSRYEQYF. Here the CDR3 DNA reads TGTGCCAGCAGGCAGGGGAGCCGCTACGAGCAGTACTTC.

In this sample, this clone turned up once. The rearrangement uses TRBV15 and TRBJ1-6; D uncertain. Trimming took off 5 bases at V and 5 bases at J, with 16 bases between the two ends. Germline V gene sequence: CDR1 LNHNV, CDR2 YYDKDF (reference sequence). The CDR3 extends over 16 amino acids. The CDR3 spells CATSPQGGLDNSPLHF. CDR3 coding DNA: TGTGCCACCAGCCCGCAAGGCGGACTTGATAATTCACCCCTCCACTTT. Combining the CDR3 with reference TRBV15 and TRBJ1-6 gives the whole variable domain DAMVIQNPRYQVTQFGKPVTLSCSQTLNHNVMYWYQQKSSQAPKLLFHYYDKDFNNEADTPDNFQSRRPNTSFCFLDIRSPGLGDTAMYLCATSPQGGLDNSPLHFGNGTRLTVT.

V and J are TRBV6-1 and TRBJ2-2, with D possibly matching TRBD1 (6 bases). V was shortened by 7 bases and J by 3 bases, with 15 bases between the two germline ends. The CDR3 is 15 amino acids. Germline V gene data show CDR1 as MNHNS and CDR2 as SASEGT. The CDR3 DNA sequence: TGTGCCAGCACCCAGGATAGGGGGTACACCGGGGAGCTGTTTTTT. Protein product: CASTQDRGYTGELFF.